Listed here are 21 T cell receptor beta chains from one sample, sequenced in a study of blood T cell repertoires in COVID-19. Profiling relied on immunoSEQ multiplex PCR, and the TCRdb table lists in-frame clones only, not all of them. The table has 40,000 to 60,000 clones, over 90% seen once. Material: peripheral blood. Receptor source: a man between 60 and 70 years old with COVID-19, enrolled during active disease.

The genes are TRBV5-1 and TRBJ1-1; 7 nucleotides agree with TRBD1. The CDR3 is 16 amino acids. CDR1 is SGHRS and CDR2 is YFSETQ in the germline V gene. V was pared by 6 bases and J by 0 bases, with 11 bases of the junction left unmatched. DNA of the CDR3: TGCGCCAGCAAACTTCAGGGGGTGGAGGTGAACACTGAAGCTTTCTTT. This codes for CASKLQGVEVNTEAFF.

The chain combines TRBV5-8 with TRBJ1-2; 9 bases agree with TRBD1. Trimming took 3 bases from V and 0 from J; bases not matched to a gene: 9. This CDR3 spans 17 amino acids. Germline V lookup: CDR1 SGHTS, CDR2 YDEGEE. CDR3 amino acids: CASSSGTGTPANYGYTF. CDR3 sequence (DNA): TGTGCCAGCAGCTCCGGGACAGGGACTCCGGCTAACTATGGCTACACCTTC.

The chain combines TRBV11-2 with TRBJ2-7, with a tentative D call TRBD2 (6 bases). Germline lookup yields CDR1 SGHAT and CDR2 FQNNGV. The CDR3 extends over 14 amino acids. V lost 1 base and J lost 3, with 10 bases in between. The CDR3 loop reads CASSLAGVFYEQYF. The CDR3 DNA sequence: TGTGCCAGCAGCTTAGCGGGAGTGTTCTACGAGCAGTACTTC.

This clone was observed once. The rearrangement links TRBV5-6 to TRBJ1-4; D not resolved. The CDR3 is 14 amino acids. Germline CDR1 SGHDT, CDR2 YYEEEE. V lost 4 bases to trimming and J lost 8 bases, with 15 bases between them. As DNA, the CDR3 is TGTGCCAGCAGCCTTTCCGCGGGCTTAGAAAAACTGTTTTTT. It translates to CASSLSAGLEKLFF.

This clone was seen once. This chain uses TRBV2 with TRBJ2-1, with 9 bases fitting TRBD1. Germline CDR1 SNHLY, CDR2 FYNNEI. After removal of 4 bases from V and 15 bases from J, the junction contained 7 bases not matched to a gene. The CDR3 covers 12 residues. The CDR3 loop reads CASSVTGGVLFF. The CDR3 DNA follows: TGTGCCAGCAGTGTAACAGGGGGCGTTCTGTTCTTC.

As regards this clone: The identical CDR3 is also encoded by other nucleotide sequences in the sample. The chain couples TRBV19 to TRBJ1-5; 8 nucleotides align to TRBD1. CDR1 LNHDA and CDR2 SQIVND come from the germline V gene (reference sequence). The V gene end was trimmed by 5 bases and the J gene end by 1 base; junction bases not matched to a gene: 10. CDR3 length equals 17 residues. The chain's CDR3 is CASSPPGGQGSNQPQHF. The CDR3 nucleotides read TGTGCCAGTAGTCCCCCGGGAGGACAGGGCAGCAATCAGCCCCAGCATTTT.

The chain carries TRBV5-4 and TRBJ1-2; no reliable D call. The CDR3 is 15 amino acids. The germline V gene has CDR1 SGHNT and CDR2 YYREEE (reference sequence). V lost 0 bases to trimming and J lost 7 bases, with 16 bases between them. In DNA, the CDR3 is TGTGCCAGCAGCTTGGATTCCTCTCCCCTAAGTGGCTACACCTTC. This translates into CASSLDSSPLSGYTF.

The gene calls are TRBV19 and TRBJ2-1; D is possibly TRBD1 (5 bases). The germline V and J ends were trimmed by 7 bases and 8 bases, with 15 bases remaining between them. The CDR3 extends over 13 amino acids. Germline CDR1 LNHDA, CDR2 SQIVND (reference sequence). The CDR3 nucleotides read TGTGCCAGTAACACAGGAGAACTTGATGAGCAGTTCTTC. It translates to CASNTGELDEQFF. The full variable domain, completed using reference TRBV19 and TRBJ2-1, is DGGITQSPKYLFRKEGQNVTLSCEQNLNHDAMYWYRQDPGQGLRLIYYSQIVNDFQKGDIAEGYSVSREKKESFPLTVTSAQKNPTAFYLCASNTGELDEQFFGPGTRLTVL.

This rearrangement joins TRBV6-5 to TRBJ1-5; D unresolved. The CDR3 sequence is 14 residues long. Germline CDR1 is MNHEY and CDR2 is SVGAGI. Trimming removed 6 bases at V and 5 bases at J, with 14 bases between. CDR3: CASRRVVTDQPQHF. CDR3 nucleotides: TGTGCCAGCAGGAGAGTTGTCACTGATCAGCCCCAGCATTTT.

This chain uses TRBV12-3 or TRBV12-4 with TRBJ1-6; D uncertain. Trimming took 2 bases from V and 10 from J, leaving 9 bases between them. The CDR3 sequence is 13 residues long. CDR3 amino acids: CASSLYRYSPLHF. CDR3 in DNA: TGTGCCAGCAGTTTATACCGGTACTCACCCCTCCACTTT.

This clone has just one count. V gene TRBV5-1 combines with J gene TRBJ2-2; weak D call: TRBD1 (5 bases). Germline CDR1 is SGHRS and CDR2 is YFSETQ. The CDR3 has 14 amino acids. The ends were cut back, 1 base at V and 1 base at J, with 5 bases in the middle. In DNA form, the CDR3 reads TGCGCCAGCAGCTTGCAGGGGAACACCGGGGAGCTGTTTTTT. The encoded protein is CASSLQGNTGELFF.

This clone was seen a single time. The chain carries TRBV5-1 and TRBJ2-7, with 10 positions matching TRBD2. CDR1 is SGHRS and CDR2 is YFSETQ in the germline V gene. J was trimmed by 4 bases and V by 4 bases; bases with no gene match: 14. This CDR3 contains 17 residues. The CDR3 coding sequence is TGCGCCAGCAGCACCTCCACCGGGACTAGCGAACCTTACGAGCAGTACTTC. Protein sequence: CASSTSTGTSEPYEQYF.

The rearrangement uses TRBV3-1 (or the pseudogene TRBV3-2) and TRBJ2-2, with TRBD2 matching over 8 bases. After removal of 0 bases from V and 7 bases from J, the junction contained 7 bases not matched to a gene. The V gene's germline CDR1 is LGHDT and CDR2 YNNKEL (reference sequence). CDR3 length equals 16 residues. The CDR3 spells CASSQEGGGTIGELFF. CDR3 DNA: TGTGCCAGCAGCCAAGAGGGCGGGGGGACTATCGGGGAGCTGTTTTTT.

The DNA for the CDR3 is TGCGCCAGCAGCCCGTGGGAGGGAAAGAATTCACCCCTCCACTTT. Translating gives CASSPWEGKNSPLHF. This rearrangement joins TRBV4-1 to TRBJ1-6; D uncertain. CDR1 is MGHRA, CDR2 YSYEKL, per germline. The length of the CDR3 is 15 residues. Trimming pared 4 bases from V and 7 bases from J, leaving 14 bases between.

The chain links TRBV27 to TRBJ2-7; D gene unclear. V was shortened by 2 bases and J by 5 bases, with 13 bases between the two germline ends. Germline V gene data show CDR1 as MNHEY and CDR2 as SMNVEV (reference sequence). The CDR3 is made up of 14 amino acids. The DNA for the CDR3 is TGTGCCAGCAGTTTAGGTCAGGTCGCTCACGAGCAGTACTTC. It translates to CASSLGQVAHEQYF.

This chain joins TRBV2 and TRBJ1-2; 9 bases are a match to TRBD1. The length of the CDR3 is 15 residues. The V segment lost 0 bases and the J segment 7 bases; nucleotides outside the gene matches: 6. Per the germline V gene, CDR1 is SNHLY and CDR2 is FYNNEI. The CDR3 sequence is CASSEATGGIGGYTF. The CDR3 DNA is TGTGCCAGCAGTGAAGCTACAGGGGGCATCGGTGGCTACACCTTC. Full variable domain (outside the CDR3, taken from reference TRBV2 and TRBJ1-2): EPEVTQTPSHQVTQMGQEVILRCVPISNHLYFYWYRQILGQKVEFLVSFYNNEISEKSEIFDDQFSVERPDGSNFTLKIRSTKLEDSAMYFCASSEATGGIGGYTFGSGTRLTVV.

The rearrangement uses TRBV19 and TRBJ1-2; perhaps TRBD1 as D (6 bases). Deletions cut 5 bases from V and 6 bases from J, with 25 bases between. Germline lookup yields CDR1 LNHDA and CDR2 SQIVND (reference sequence). The CDR3 covers 17 residues. The CDR3 DNA is TGTGCCAGTAGTCCCGGGACACGTACACAAAGGTCTCATGGCTACACCTTC. Translation gives CASSPGTRTQRSHGYTF.

The rearrangement links TRBV6-2 or TRBV6-3 to TRBJ1-5; 8 nucleotides align to TRBD1. CDR3 size: 15 residues. Germline trimming cut 2 bases from V and 7 bases from J; bases unmatched to any gene: 7. The germline V gene encodes CDR1 MNHEY and CDR2 SVGEGT. DNA for the CDR3: TGTGCCAGCAGTTACCTAGGACAGGGCGGGCAGCCCCAGCATTTT. It translates to CASSYLGQGGQPQHF.

The chain couples TRBV20-1 to TRBJ2-1; TRBD1 agrees at 9 bases. This CDR3 has 14 residues. From germline, CDR1 is DFQATT and CDR2 SNEGSKA (reference sequence). The ends lost 3 bases at V and 7 bases at J; junction bases unmatched: 7. DNA for the CDR3: TGCAGTGCTAGTCCCGGGACAGGGAGAAATGAGCAGTTCTTC. The encoded protein is CSASPGTGRNEQFF.

The genes are TRBV5-1 and TRBJ1-4, with TRBD1 matching 7 bases. The V gene end was trimmed by 5 bases and the J gene end by 5 bases; junction bases not matched to a gene: 6. CDR1 SGHRS and CDR2 YFSETQ come from the germline V gene. This CDR3 contains 14 residues. CDR3 sequence: CASRSGGSNEKLFF. As DNA, the CDR3 is TGCGCCAGCAGATCAGGGGGTTCCAATGAAAAACTGTTTTTT.

This clone has only one observation. This chain joins TRBV6-1 and TRBJ2-5, with TRBD2 as a possible D gene (7 bases). Germline loops: CDR1 MNHNS, CDR2 SASEGT. CDR3 size: 16 residues. V was trimmed by 0 bases and J by 9 bases, leaving 20 bases between them. The CDR3 sequence: CASSEAGGASPGAQYF. DNA of the CDR3: TGTGCCAGCAGTGAAGCAGGGGGGGCATCCCCGGGGGCCCAGTACTTC.